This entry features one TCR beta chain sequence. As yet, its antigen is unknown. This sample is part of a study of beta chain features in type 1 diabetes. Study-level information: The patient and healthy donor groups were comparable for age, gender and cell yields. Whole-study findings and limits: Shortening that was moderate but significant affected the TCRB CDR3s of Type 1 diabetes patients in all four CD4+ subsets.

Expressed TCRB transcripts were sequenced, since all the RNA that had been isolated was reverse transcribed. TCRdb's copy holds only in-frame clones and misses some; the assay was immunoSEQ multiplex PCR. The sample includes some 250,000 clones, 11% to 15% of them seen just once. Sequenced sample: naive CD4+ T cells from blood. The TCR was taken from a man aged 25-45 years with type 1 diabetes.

As DNA, the CDR3 is TGCGCCAGCAGCTTTAGCGGGGTCGAAGAGACCCAGTACTTC. Encoded protein: CASSFSGVEETQYF. The rearrangement links TRBV5-1 to TRBJ2-5; 8 bases agree with TRBD2. Germline values: CDR1 SGHRS, CDR2 YFSETQ. This CDR3 has 14 amino acids. Losses at the gene ends were 2 bases for V and 3 bases for J; bases not matched to a gene: 3.